Below are 7 T cell receptor beta chains sequenced from a single sample in a study of CD8 T cells in Susac syndrome. The RNA, about 0.5 to 1 ug, was put through reverse transcription using random hexamers. MiXCR was run by TCRdb on the immunoSEQ multiplex PCR reads, yielding one entry per CDR3 protein. The top ten clones hold less than 0.4% of a sample with just under 95,000 distinct CDR3 sequences, roughly 94% of them seen once. The sequenced sample consisted of CD4+ T cells from PBMCs. These receptors were collected from a human donor with Susac syndrome.

This chain links TRBV3-1 with TRBJ1-1; maybe TRBD1 (5 bases). The CDR3 consists of 13 residues. From germline, CDR1 is LGHDT and CDR2 YNNKEL (reference sequence). The V end was cut by 3 bases, the J end by 3 bases, with 8 bases between. CDR3 coding DNA: TGTGCCAGCAGCCATGGCAGGGACACTGAAGCTTTCTTT. This sequence encodes CASSHGRDTEAFF.

The rearrangement joins TRBV30 to TRBJ1-4, with 7 nucleotides matching TRBD1. Germline V gives CDR1 GTSNPN, CDR2 SVGIG (reference sequence). The trim removed 2 bases at V and 8 bases at J, leaving 8 bases unmatched. CDR3 length: 14 amino acids. DNA for the CDR3: TGTGCCTGGAGTCGAGGTGACAGGGTCGAAAAACTGTTTTTT. Amino acid sequence: CAWSRGDRVEKLFF.

This clonotype was recorded once. This rearrangement joins TRBV4-1 to TRBJ1-5; D ambiguous. There are 13 residues in the CDR3. Germline V gives CDR1 MGHRA, CDR2 YSYEKL. The V gene lost 0 bases and the J gene lost 7 bases, with 7 bases spanning the gap. The CDR3 region is CASSQEEWQPQHF. For the CDR3, the DNA is TGCGCCAGCAGCCAAGAGGAGTGGCAGCCCCAGCATTTT.

The gene calls are TRBV30 and TRBJ2-4, with D perhaps TRBD2 (6 bases). CDR3 length equals 13 residues. The V gene lost 3 bases and the J gene lost 7 bases, with 13 bases spanning the gap. Germline assignment: CDR1 GTSNPN and CDR2 SVGIG (reference sequence). This CDR3 is CAWSSTSRNIQYF. In DNA form, the CDR3 reads TGTGCCTGGAGCTCCACTAGCAGGAACATTCAGTACTTC.

The chain is built from TRBV30 and TRBJ1-6; 9 nucleotides agree with TRBD1. Per germline, CDR1 GTSNPN and CDR2 SVGIG (reference sequence). The CDR3 has 15 residues. J was trimmed by 11 bases and V by 3 bases; bases with no gene match: 11. CDR3 residues: CAWRPLGQGETPLHF. For the CDR3, the DNA is TGTGCCTGGAGACCTCTGGGACAGGGAGAGACACCCCTCCACTTT.

The genes are TRBV2 and TRBJ2-7, with D maybe TRBD2 (5 bases). CDR1 is SNHLY and CDR2 is FYNNEI in the germline V gene. The CDR3 sequence is 13 residues long. V was pared by 5 bases and J by 6 bases, with 14 bases between. The CDR3: CASSLPLASEQYF. For the CDR3, the DNA is TGTGCCAGCAGTCTGCCTTTAGCGTCCGAGCAGTACTTC.

This chain uses TRBV21-1 with TRBJ2-2; TRBD1, the D gene given by the table, was not confirmed from the DNA. TRBV21-1 is a known pseudogene. There are 15 residues in the CDR3. The CDR3 reads CASSQTGQNTGELFF. Here the CDR3 DNA reads TGTGCCAGCAGCCAGACAGGACAGAACACCGGGGAGCTGTTTTTT.